The 9 T cell receptor beta chains given below trace back to one sample, sequenced in a study of T cell responses to AZD1222 COVID-19 vaccine. The assay was immunoSEQ multiplex PCR, and TCRdb's table has in-frame clones only and misses some. The table includes under 150,000 clones, approximately 91% detected once. The specimen was peripheral blood, collected 28 days after the second AZD1222 dose. All receptors derive from an adult who received the AZD1222 COVID-19 vaccine.

The genes are TRBV24-1 and TRBJ2-3; TRBD2 might be the D (7 bases). V was cut by 5 bases and J by 0 bases, with 17 bases left in between. CDR3 length equals 17 residues. The germline V gene encodes CDR1 KGHDR and CDR2 SFDVKD. CDR3 nucleotide sequence: TGTGCCACCAGTGCGGGCGGGGGCCTAACTAGCACAGATACGCAGTATTTT. Translated: CATSAGGGLTSTDTQYF.

The rearrangement joins TRBV5-4 to TRBJ1-6; 11 bases fit TRBD1. This CDR3 is 16 amino acids long. Losses at the gene ends were 2 bases for V and 10 bases for J; bases not matched to a gene: 8. The V gene's germline CDR1 is SGHNT and CDR2 YYREEE (reference sequence). The CDR3 region is CASSFKAGQGVSPLHF. The DNA for the CDR3 is TGTGCCAGCAGCTTTAAAGCGGGACAGGGGGTATCACCCCTCCACTTT.

CDR3 nucleotide sequence: TGCGCCAGCAGCCAAGATTTCGGGACAGCGGGGTATAGCAATCAGCCCCAGCATTTT. Translating gives CASSQDFGTAGYSNQPQHF. V gene TRBV4-1 combines with J gene TRBJ1-5, with TRBD1 identical over 7 bases. The CDR3 is made up of 19 amino acids. Germline trimming cut 0 bases from V and 0 bases from J; bases unmatched to any gene: 11. The V gene's germline CDR1 is MGHRA and CDR2 YSYEKL.

The chain is built from TRBV2 and TRBJ2-6; the D is unclear. The germline V and J ends were trimmed by 9 bases and 4 bases, with 7 bases remaining between them. This CDR3 contains 12 residues. Germline CDR1 SNHLY, CDR2 FYNNEI. The CDR3 sequence: CASTSGANVLTF. CDR3 sequence (DNA): TGTGCCAGTACTTCAGGGGCCAACGTCCTGACTTTC.

This rearrangement joins TRBV6-6 to TRBJ1-2; TRBD1 matches 8 bases. This CDR3 contains 14 residues. Germline loops: CDR1 MNHNY, CDR2 SVGAGI (reference sequence). With V trimmed by 4 bases and J by 3 bases, 4 bases remained unmatched. CDR3 DNA: TGTGCCAGCAGTTCTCCGACAGGGGACTATGGCTACACCTTC. Protein product: CASSSPTGDYGYTF.

The chain has TRBV6-2 or TRBV6-3 and TRBJ2-5; 7 bases agree with TRBD1. This CDR3 region has 14 residues. The V gene end was trimmed by 2 bases and the J gene end by 4 bases; junction bases not matched to a gene: 4. Germline V CDR1 and CDR2: MNHEY, SVGEGT. Here the CDR3 reads CASSYVQGSETQYF. The CDR3 DNA reads TGTGCCAGCAGTTACGTACAGGGGTCAGAGACCCAGTACTTC.

This clone was recorded once. This sequence joins TRBV5-1 and TRBJ1-5; 8 nucleotides line up with TRBD1. The CDR3 runs to 15 residues. Germline V CDR1 and CDR2: SGHRS, YFSETQ. Losses at the gene ends were 3 bases for V and 1 base for J; bases not matched to a gene: 3. In nucleotides, the CDR3 is TGCGCCAGCAGCTCAGGGGGCGGCAGCAATCAGCCCCAGCATTTT. Encoded protein: CASSSGGGSNQPQHF. The whole variable domain, filled in from reference TRBV5-1 and TRBJ1-5, reads KAGVTQTPRYLIKTRGQQVTLSCSPISGHRSVSWYQQTPGQGLQFLFEYFSETQRNKGNFPGRFSGRQFSNSRSEMNVSTLELGDSALYLCASSSGGGSNQPQHFGDGTRLSIL.

In its sample, this clone was seen a few times. V usage is TRBV3-1 (or the pseudogene TRBV3-2) and J usage is TRBJ2-7; 7 bases line up with TRBD1. The CDR3 consists of 14 residues. V shed 4 bases and J 3 bases; nucleotides not matched to a gene: 6. Germline V CDR1 and CDR2: LGHDT, YNNKEL (reference sequence). The CDR3: CASSPSTGVYEQYF. The DNA of the CDR3 is TGTGCCAGCAGCCCCTCTACAGGGGTCTACGAGCAGTACTTC.

The J gene is TRBJ1-1, the V gene TRBV12-5; 7 nucleotides agree with TRBD1. CDR1 is LGHNT, CDR2 FRNRAP, per germline. After removal of 6 bases from V and 4 bases from J, the junction contained 17 bases not matched to a gene. The CDR3 loop spans 17 amino acids. In nucleotides, the CDR3 is TGTGCTAGTGGACAACTAGTAGGGGGCGCCTTGATCACTGAAGCTTTCTTT. It codes for CASGQLVGGALITEAFF. Supplemented by reference TRBV12-5 and TRBJ1-1, the full variable domain reads DARVTQTPRHKVTEMGQEVTMRCQPILGHNTVFWYRQTMMQGLELLAYFRNRAPLDDSGMPKDRFSAEMPDATLATLKIQPSEPRDSAVYFCASGQLVGGALITEAFFGQGTRLTVV.